The TCR beta chain described here comes from a study of chemoradiotherapy in HPV16-positive cancers. The V end was cut by 3 bases, the J end by 7 bases, with 16 bases between. The CDR3 is 14 amino acids. Germline CDR1 reads SGHNT; CDR2 reads YENEEA. This clone was found a few times. The data were produced by immunoSEQ multiplex PCR, yet TCRdb's version contains in-frame clones alone and is incomplete. Of about 15,000 clones in the sample, roughly 87% are singletons; the top ten hold 3.5% to 4.5%. The chain employs TRBV11-3 and TRBJ2-7; perhaps TRBD1 as D (7 bases). The sample in question was tumor tissue, obtained from a patient who underwent chemoradiotherapy. The clonotype comes from a human donor with HPV-associated anogenital cancer. The CDR3 sequence is CASSFTQGGAEQYF. CDR3 DNA: TGTGCCAGCAGCTTTACTCAGGGGGGTGCGGAGCAGTACTTC. Looking up the rest from reference TRBV11-3 and TRBJ2-7 gives the full variable domain: EAGVVQSPRYKIIEKKQPVAFWCNPISGHNTLYWYLQNLGQGPELLIRYENEEAVDDSQLPKDRFSAERLKGVDSTLKIQPAELGDSAVYLCASSFTQGGAEQYFGPGTRLTVT.